The T cell receptor beta chain under discussion was sequenced for a study of CD8+CD57+ T cells in acquired aplastic anemia. Study-level information: The mean DNA yield obtained from sorted CD4+ and CD8+ cells came to 3 to 3.5 ug. Healthy donors had, on average, roughly 9.8 million reads for their CD4+ cells. Study results and limitations: Under 35 was the count of CD8+ CDR3 sequences that patients shared with controls. A significant difference in CD8+ Simpson's diversity between patients and controls was not found.

The CDR3 is made up of 15 amino acids. Germline loops: CDR1 LGHNA, CDR2 YSLEER. V gave up 1 base and J gave up 0 bases; unmatched junction bases: 3. This clonotype was detected ten times or more. Its target is unknown. Profiles of TCR beta VDJ and CDR3 were generated from a genomic DNA template. Each CDR3 protein is one row after TCRdb ran MiXCR on the reads. The table shows 35,000 to 50,000 distinct CDR3 sequences, with about 65% occurring only once. This TCR came from a human donor in good health, serving as a control. Sequenced input: sorted CD4+, CD8+, or CD8+CD57+ T cells (not recorded which) from PBMCs. The V call is TRBV4-3, the J call TRBJ2-7; 7 positions agree with TRBD1. Written as DNA, the CDR3 is TGCGCCAGCAGCCAAGGATCAGGGGGCTCCTACGAGCAGTACTTC. It encodes CASSQGSGGSYEQYF.